The 8 T cell receptor beta chains presented below share a single source sample, sequenced in a study of blood T cell repertoires in COVID-19. Data came from immunoSEQ multiplex PCR; TCRdb stores just in-frame clones and leaves some out. The sample holds over 140,000 clones; approximately 84% are singletons and the top ten take 3.5% to 4.5%. Input material: peripheral blood. These receptors were taken from a woman aged 55-69 years with acute or convalescent COVID-19.

This chain connects TRBV5-4 to TRBJ2-1; 10 nucleotides match TRBD2. CDR1 and CDR2 (germline): SGHNT, YYREEE (reference sequence). V lost 4 bases and J lost 4; bases outside the gene matches: 11. The length of the CDR3 is 17 residues. CDR3 in amino acids: CASSPSGASGGYNEQFF. CDR3 DNA: TGTGCCAGCAGCCCATCTGGGGCTAGCGGGGGATACAATGAGCAGTTCTTC.

The chain employs TRBV6-6 and TRBJ2-1; 10 bases align to TRBD2. V was pared by 2 bases and J by 8 bases, with 6 bases of the junction left unmatched. The CDR3 is made up of 15 amino acids. Germline V gene lookup returns CDR1 MNHNY and CDR2 SVGAGI (reference sequence). CDR3: CASSYRQLAGDEQFF. The DNA for the CDR3 is TGTGCCAGCAGTTACCGCCAGCTAGCGGGGGATGAGCAGTTCTTC.

The chain carries TRBV6-5 and TRBJ2-1; maybe TRBD1 (8 bases). Germline V CDR1 and CDR2: MNHEY, SVGAGI. Trimming shortened V by 2 bases and J by 4 bases, and 12 bases separated the two germline ends. CDR3 length equals 15 residues. This CDR3 is CASSYLQGGYNEQFF. For the CDR3, the DNA is TGTGCCAGCAGTTACCTACAGGGGGGGTACAATGAGCAGTTCTTC.

The J gene is TRBJ1-2, the V gene TRBV10-3; D remains ambiguous. The ends were cut back, 11 bases at V and 1 base at J, with 14 bases in the middle. CDR1 is ENHRY and CDR2 is SYGVKD in the germline V gene. The CDR3 runs 13 residues. CDR3 bases: TGTGCCGGAACAGAGATTTATAACTATGGCTACACCTTC. This translates into CAGTEIYNYGYTF.

The genes are TRBV11-3 and TRBJ1-1; D uncertain. This CDR3 contains 12 residues. Germline CDR1 is SGHNT and CDR2 is YENEEA. Trimming stripped 0 bases from V and 10 bases from J, with 9 bases between. This chain's CDR3 is CASSLEAGSAFF. CDR3 DNA sequence: TGTGCCAGCAGCTTAGAGGCTGGCTCAGCTTTCTTT.

This chain uses TRBV21-1 with TRBJ1-4; TRBD1, as called in the table, went unchecked against the DNA. TRBV21-1 is a listed pseudogene. This CDR3 is built from 18 residues. In DNA form, the CDR3 reads TGTGCCAGCAGTCCCACTCACCCGAGACAGGGAACTAATGAAAAACTGTTTTTT. Translated: CASSPTHPRQGTNEKLFF.

DNA for the CDR3: TGTGCCAGCAGCTACACTAGCCTTAGCTCCTACGAGCAGTACTTC. Protein: CASSYTSLSSYEQYF. The gene calls are TRBV7-2 and TRBJ2-7; maybe TRBD2 (6 bases). The germline gives CDR1 SGHTA, CDR2 FQGNSA. The germline V and J ends were trimmed by 4 bases and 0 bases, with 13 bases remaining between them. The CDR3 has 15 amino acids.

The sample holds a few counts of this clone. The V call is TRBV12-3 or TRBV12-4, the J call TRBJ1-2; possibly TRBD1 for D (5 bases). The CDR3 contains 13 residues. V lost 7 bases and J lost 4, with 13 bases in between. The CDR3 DNA reads TGTGCCAGCACCCAGAGGAGGGGCTATGGCTACACCTTC. Its translation is CASTQRRGYGYTF.